This entry lists 19 T cell receptor beta chains sequenced from one sample in a study of shared clonotypes between healthy human individuals. The data were produced by immunoSEQ multiplex PCR, yet TCRdb's version contains in-frame clones alone and is incomplete. The sample yields 1 million to 1.3 million clones, approximately 80% seen once. The material sequenced was memory CD4+ T cells from PBMCs. Specified subset: CD45RA-negative fraction. All receptors derive from a man younger than 35 in good health. Some clones in this sample may be carry-over from other donors' samples.

V is TRBV23-1 and J is TRBJ1-1, with D maybe TRBD1 (5 bases). TRBV23-1 is treated as an ORF (open reading frame) with a function not yet certain. This CDR3 is built from 15 residues. Trimming stripped 2 bases from V and 1 base from J, with 11 bases between. CDR3 protein: CASSQGQGKNTEAFF. The DNA of the CDR3 is TGCGCCAGCAGTCAAGGGCAGGGTAAGAACACTGAAGCTTTCTTT.

The chain employs TRBV2 and TRBJ2-4; 11 bases are a match to TRBD1. The CDR3 has 15 residues. The J segment lost 7 bases and the V segment lost 6 bases, leaving 8 bases of the junction unmatched. Germline V gene sequence: CDR1 SNHLY, CDR2 FYNNEI. The CDR3, as DNA: TGTGCCAGCAGCGACGGACAGGGGGCGCGGAACATTCAGTACTTC. Its protein product is CASSDGQGARNIQYF.

CDR3 loop: CASSLMLTRRSGYTF. CDR3 in DNA: TGTGCCAGCAGCTTAATGTTGACCCGACGGAGTGGCTACACCTTC. The chain recombines TRBV7-3 with TRBJ1-2; no firm D call. Germline CDR1 SGHTA, CDR2 FQGTGA. The germline V and J ends were trimmed by 1 base and 7 bases, with 16 bases remaining between them. The CDR3 length is 15 residues.

The chain joins TRBV7-2 to TRBJ2-3, with a weak D call TRBD1 (6 bases). Germline CDR1 reads SGHTA; CDR2 reads FQGNSA. This CDR3 comprises 13 residues. The V end lost 5 bases, the J end lost 5 bases, and 11 bases lay between the germline ends. CDR3 nucleotide sequence: TGTGCCAGCAGCCCGCCGGGACAAGATACGCAGTATTTT. Amino acids: CASSPPGQDTQYF.

V and J are TRBV18 and TRBJ2-1; tentative D call: TRBD1 (5 bases). CDR3 length: 14 residues. Trimming cost V 5 bases and J 5 bases, with 13 bases left between them. Germline V gene sequence: CDR1 KGHSH, CDR2 LQKENI. CDR3 nucleotide sequence: TGTGCCAGCTCAACCACGGACACTCACAATGAGCAGTTCTTC. Protein product: CASSTTDTHNEQFF.

This chain joins TRBV7-6 and TRBJ1-2; 7 positions match TRBD1. CDR1 and CDR2 (germline): SGHVS, FNYEAQ. The CDR3 consists of 16 residues. V was clipped by 0 bases and J by 0 bases; unmatched bases: 4. The CDR3 spells CASSLATGNTNYGYTF. CDR3 bases: TGTGCCAGCAGCTTAGCGACAGGGAACACTAACTATGGCTACACCTTC. The full variable domain, in which reference TRBV7-6 and TRBJ1-2 provide the parts outside the CDR3, is GAGVSQSPRYKVTKRGQDVALRCDPISGHVSLYWYRQALGQGPEFLTYFNYEAQQDKSGLPNDRFSAERPEGSISTLTIQRTEQRDSAMYRCASSLATGNTNYGYTFGSGTRLTVV.

The rearrangement links TRBV7-9 to TRBJ2-7, with 14 positions matching TRBD2. Looked up from germline, CDR1 is SEHNR and CDR2 is FQNEAQ (reference sequence). V lost 6 bases, J lost 6 bases, and 10 bases stayed unmatched. The CDR3 has 16 residues. CDR3: CASSRPGTSGSTEQYF. The DNA for the CDR3 is TGTGCCAGCAGTCGTCCCGGGACTAGCGGGAGTACCGAGCAGTACTTC.

About this clone itself: This CDR3 is also generated by other DNA sequences in the sample. The CDR3 spells CASSLLGYEQYF. CDR3 in DNA: TGCGCCAGCAGCTTATTGGGTTACGAGCAGTACTTC. This rearrangement joins TRBV5-1 to TRBJ2-7; D is uncertain. The CDR3 spans 12 residues. The V end lost 2 bases, the J end lost 4 bases, and 7 bases lay between the germline ends. The germline V gene has CDR1 SGHRS and CDR2 YFSETQ.

This sequence joins TRBV7-8 and TRBJ2-1; D ambiguous. Trimming shortened V by 6 bases and J by 3 bases, and 12 bases separated the two germline ends. CDR3 size: 14 residues. The V gene's germline CDR1 is SGHVS and CDR2 FQNEAQ. CDR3 amino acids: CASSLVAYYNEQFF. DNA for the CDR3: TGTGCCAGCAGTCTAGTGGCCTACTACAATGAGCAGTTCTTC. Full variable domain (missing parts from reference TRBV7-8 and TRBJ2-1): GAGVSQSPRYKVAKRGQDVALRCDPISGHVSLFWYQQALGQGPEFLTYFQNEAQLDKSGLPSDRFFAERPEGSVSTLKIQRTQQEDSAVYLCASSLVAYYNEQFFGPGTRLTVL.

The chain couples TRBV5-4 to TRBJ1-3; possibly TRBD1 for D (6 bases). Trimming left V 4 bases short and J 0 bases short, with 11 bases between. Germline values: CDR1 SGHNT, CDR2 YYREEE (reference sequence). The CDR3 covers 15 residues. CDR3 amino acids: CASSRDRFSGNTIYF. CDR3 bases: TGTGCCAGCAGCCGAGACAGGTTCTCTGGAAACACCATATATTTT.

The rearrangement links TRBV15 to TRBJ2-3; TRBD2 aligns across 8 bases. The germline CDR1 and CDR2 sequences are LNHNV and YYDKDF (reference sequence). The trim removed 1 base at V and 3 bases at J, leaving 6 bases unmatched. The CDR3 covers 16 residues. The CDR3 region is CATSRGAGGVTDTQYF. The DNA of the CDR3 is TGTGCCACCAGCAGAGGGGCGGGAGGCGTTACAGATACGCAGTATTTT.

CDR3 nucleotides: TGCGCCAGCGCCCTGGGGCTAGCGGGTCCTTCCGATACGCAGTATTTT. Amino acids: CASALGLAGPSDTQYF. The chain couples TRBV5-1 to TRBJ2-3, with TRBD2 matching 8 bases. Losses at the gene ends were 7 bases for V and 6 bases for J; bases not matched to a gene: 16. Germline CDR1 is SGHRS and CDR2 is YFSETQ. This CDR3 has 16 residues.

The chain carries TRBV19 and TRBJ1-1; no reliable D call. This CDR3 is built from 13 residues. The V gene's germline CDR1 is LNHDA and CDR2 SQIVND (reference sequence). V was clipped by 4 bases and J by 5 bases, with 11 bases between them. This chain's CDR3 is CASSTSSGTEAFF. CDR3 DNA sequence: TGTGCCAGTAGTACCTCTTCCGGGACTGAAGCTTTCTTT.

This clone was observed a handful of times. The chain employs TRBV5-1 and TRBJ2-2; tentatively, D is TRBD2 (6 bases). This CDR3 spans 16 amino acids. V dropped 5 bases and J dropped 2 bases, with 16 bases sitting between them. Germline CDR1 and CDR2: SGHRS and YFSETQ. CDR3: CASRRTSLGNTGELFF. The CDR3 DNA is TGCGCCAGCAGACGCACTAGCTTGGGTAACACCGGGGAGCTGTTTTTT.

The chain is built from TRBV5-1 and TRBJ1-5; TRBD1 matches at 9 bases. The CDR3 consists of 15 residues. V was pared by 4 bases and J by 3 bases, with 5 bases of the junction left unmatched. Germline V gene lookup returns CDR1 SGHRS and CDR2 YFSETQ. CDR3 sequence (DNA): TGCGCCAGCAGCACCGGACAGGGGCTCAATCAGCCCCAGCATTTT. Translating gives CASSTGQGLNQPQHF.

The gene calls are TRBV6-1 and TRBJ1-1; 7 nucleotides agree with TRBD1. The V gene's germline CDR1 is MNHNS and CDR2 SASEGT. The CDR3 extends over 13 amino acids. The J segment lost 3 bases and the V segment lost 6 bases, leaving 4 bases of the junction unmatched. The CDR3 coding sequence is TGTGCCAGCAGACCACAGGGGTACACTGAAGCTTTCTTT. Translating it yields CASRPQGYTEAFF.

The J gene is TRBJ2-7, the V gene TRBV2; D unclear. The CDR3 sequence is 12 residues long. V was cut by 1 base and J by 7 bases, with 8 bases left in between. CDR1 and CDR2 (germline): SNHLY, FYNNEI. The CDR3 bases are TGTGCCAGCAGTGAAGGCGGTTGGGAGCAGTACTTC. It codes for CASSEGGWEQYF.

The chain couples TRBV7-9 to TRBJ2-7; D possibly corresponds to TRBD1 (6 bases). The V gene's germline CDR1 is SEHNR and CDR2 FQNEAQ (reference sequence). The CDR3 totals 14 residues. Trimming took off 5 bases at V and 7 bases at J, with 18 bases between the two ends. CDR3 residues: CASSARRGYVEQYF. The CDR3 region has the DNA TGTGCCAGCAGCGCTCGCAGGGGTTACGTAGAGCAGTACTTC.

The V and J genes are TRBV14 and TRBJ2-5, with D perhaps TRBD1 (5 bases). Per the germline V gene, CDR1 is SGHDN and CDR2 is FVKESK. This CDR3 is 16 amino acids long. V dropped 0 bases and J dropped 4 bases, with 15 bases sitting between them. This CDR3 reads CASSQDRQGWGETQYF. CDR3 coding DNA: TGTGCCAGCAGCCAAGATCGTCAGGGTTGGGGAGAGACCCAGTACTTC.